A selection of T cell receptor beta chains follows, all from one sample in a study of PD-1 blockade in mismatch repair-deficient tumors. These TCRs' antigens remain unknown. Profiled with immunoSEQ multiplex PCR; TCRdb holds only in-frame clones, not every one. The table lists around 14,000 clones, 70% to 90% of them singletons, with approximately 10% in the top ten. Specimen: cells cultured in vitro, collected from a patient treated with pembrolizumab. These receptors were collected from an adult with mismatch repair-deficient cancer. The CDR3 runs from the conserved cysteine through the conserved F or W. The D gene is left open where the match is weak. Size is omitted from some rows. Given values are once, few, many or a class for expanded clones.

size,J,V,D,DNA,CDR3
-,TRBJ2-7,TRBV18,-,TGTGCCAGCTCACCGGACGAGCTCTCCTACGAGCAGTACTTC,CASSPDELSYEQYF
-,TRBJ2-5,TRBV5-1,-,TGCGCCAGCAGCTTGGGACAGGCGGGAGAGACCCAGTACTTC,CASSLGQAGETQYF
-,TRBJ1-2,TRBV6-1,TRBD1,TGTGCCAGCAGTACCCGACAGGGGAGAGTCTATGGCTACACCTTC,CASSTRQGRVYGYTF
-,TRBJ1-2,TRBV7-2,TRBD1,TGTGCCAGCAGCTTAGCAGGGGGCGGTGGCTACACCTTC,CASSLAGGGGYTF
-,TRBJ1-1,TRBV19,-,TGTGCCAGCCGATGGGGCACGAACACTGAAGCTTTCTTT,CASRWGTNTEAFF
-,TRBJ2-3,TRBV29-1,-,TGCAGCGGGACTTACACAGATACGCAGTATTTT,CSGTYTDTQYF
-,TRBJ1-6,TRBV5-1,TRBD1,TGCGCCAGCAGCCGGGGACAGGAACCTAATTCACCCCTCCACTTT,CASSRGQEPNSPLHF
-,TRBJ2-7,TRBV29-1,-,TGCAGCGTTGCCTCGCCCGTGAGCTCCTACGAGCAGTACTTC,CSVASPVSSYEQYF
-,TRBJ2-2,TRBV6-5,-,TGTGCCAGCCAACTAGGACTCTTGTCCGGGGAGCTGTTTTTT,CASQLGLLSGELFF
-,TRBJ2-3,TRBV19,-,TGTGCCAGTAGTGCGAGGACTCTCAAAGTCAGGGGTACGCAGTATTTT,CASSARTLKVRGTQYF
-,TRBJ1-4,TRBV5-1,-,TGCGCCAGCCGAACAGGACAGCAGAATGAAAAACTGTTTTTT,CASRTGQQNEKLFF
-,TRBJ1-1,TRBV6-5,-,TGTGCCAGCAGCCTCCGGGGGGGCGCGAACACTGAAGCTTTCTTT,CASSLRGGANTEAFF
-,TRBJ1-5,TRBV21-1,-,TGTGCCAGCAGAGGAGACAGGGTTGTTAATCAGCCCCAGCATTTT,CASRGDRVVNQPQHF
-,TRBJ1-5,TRBV28,TRBD1,TGTGCCAGCAGTTTACTGGACAGGGATAATCAGCCCCAGCATTTT,CASSLLDRDNQPQHF
once,TRBJ2-2,TRBV7-6,-,TGTGCCAGCAGTCTAGCGTACAACACCGGGGAGCTGTTTTTT,CASSLAYNTGELFF
once,TRBJ2-7,TRBV27,TRBD2,TGTGCCAGCAGTCTCACCTCCGGGGGGATATACGAGCAGTACTTC,CASSLTSGGIYEQYF
-,TRBJ2-1,TRBV5-8,TRBD2,TGTGCCAGCAGCTTGATAAGCGGGAGGGGCTCCTACAATGAGCAGTTCTTC,CASSLISGRGSYNEQFF
-,TRBJ2-1,TRBV25-1,TRBD2,TGTGCCAGTCGTTTAGCGGGGGGGAACAATGAGCAGTTCTTC,CASRLAGGNNEQFF
once,TRBJ2-1,TRBV19,-,TGTGCCAGTAGCCTCGACAGCGGATCCTACAATGAGCAGTTCTTC,CASSLDSGSYNEQFF
-,TRBJ2-7,TRBV4-1,TRBD2,TGCGCCAGCAGCCAGGCAACCGGGACTAGCGTACCCTACGAGCAGTACTTC,CASSQATGTSVPYEQYF
-,TRBJ1-5,TRBV6-5,-,TGTGCCAGCAGTGAATGGGGGAGCAATCAGCCCCAGCATTTT,CASSEWGSNQPQHF
-,TRBJ2-1,TRBV6-5,-,TGTGCCAGCCAGTTCGGGAATGAGCAGTTCTTC,CASQFGNEQFF
-,TRBJ1-1,TRBV4-1,-,TGCGCCAGCAGCCCCATATTGACTGAAGCTTTCTTT,CASSPILTEAFF
-,TRBJ1-1,TRBV5-1,-,TGCGCCAGCAGCTTGTCGAGTGGGGAAGCTTTCTTT,CASSLSSGEAFF
-,TRBJ1-4,TRBV6-1,TRBD1,TGTGCCAGCAGTAAAGGGACAGGGGGGGCAACTAATGAAAAACTGTTTTTT,CASSKGTGGATNEKLFF
-,TRBJ1-1,TRBV28,TRBD1,TGTGCCAGCGGGTTGGGACAGGGTAGGTACACTGAAGCTTTCTTT,CASGLGQGRYTEAFF
-,TRBJ1-5,TRBV4-1,TRBD1,TGCGCCAGCAGCCCTCGGGACAGGGGGCTATCGGGCAATCAGCCCCAGCATTTT,CASSPRDRGLSGNQPQHF
-,TRBJ2-3,TRBV5-1,-,TGCGCCAGCAGCCTCCGGTCAGATACGCAGTATTTT,CASSLRSDTQYF
once,TRBJ2-1,TRBV2,-,TGTGCCAGCAGCCAACCAAGCGCCAGGGTGGTCTACAATGAGCAGTTCTTC,CASSQPSARVVYNEQFF
-,TRBJ1-1,TRBV5-4,-,TGTGCCAGCAGCTTGGAGGGGGGACATGAAGCTTTCTTT,CASSLEGGHEAFF
-,TRBJ2-7,TRBV5-5,-,TGTGCCAGCAACCAGGGTTCTGGCTACGAGCAGTACTTC,CASNQGSGYEQYF
-,TRBJ2-7,TRBV28,TRBD1,TGTGCCAGCAGGACACCGGGACAGGGGCCCTACGAGCAGTACTTC,CASRTPGQGPYEQYF
-,TRBJ2-3,TRBV11-3,-,TGTGCCAGCAGCTTAATGGGGGCTCGAGCCACAGATACGCAGTATTTT,CASSLMGARATDTQYF
-,TRBJ2-3,TRBV10-3,TRBD1,TGTGCCATCAGTAGGCAGGGGGCTACGGCAGATACGCAGTATTTT,CAISRQGATADTQYF
-,TRBJ2-2,TRBV28,-,TGTGCCAGCAGTTTACGGGATGTGGTCGGGGAGCTGTTTTTT,CASSLRDVVGELFF
once,TRBJ1-5,TRBV27,TRBD1,TGTGCCAGCAGTTTATACGGCAGGGGGCGAAATCAGCCCCAGCATTTT,CASSLYGRGRNQPQHF
-,TRBJ1-5,TRBV12-1,-,TGTGCCAGCAGCTTTCCAGGGGTTTACAATCAGCCCCAGCATTTT,CASSFPGVYNQPQHF
-,TRBJ1-2,TRBV10-1,TRBD1,TGCGCCAGGGGACAGCGAACTACAGGCTACACCTTC,CARGQRTTGYTF
-,TRBJ2-5,TRBV9,TRBD2,TGTGCCAGCAGCTTGGGACTAGCGGGAGAGCAGTACTTC,CASSLGLAGEQYF
-,TRBJ1-3,TRBV30,-,TGTGCCTGGAGTGTAAGTCGGGTCCCCTCTGGAAACACCATATATTTT,CAWSVSRVPSGNTIYF